These T cell receptor beta chains were read from a single sample in a study of blood T cell repertoires in COVID-19. Produced via immunoSEQ multiplex PCR; TCRdb's table is partial and in-frame only. The repertoire holds more than 250,000 clones, with around 86% as singletons. The sequenced material came from peripheral blood. All receptors derive from a man between 50 and 59 years old with active or convalescent COVID-19. Both conserved end residues are trimmed from each CDR3.

V	J	CDR3
TRBV7-2	TRBJ2-5	ASSLDLSGETQY
TRBV2	TRBJ2-5	ASSEALATQETQY
TRBV18	TRBJ2-1	ASSPTSDEQF
TRBV2	TRBJ2-1	ASTGDRDNEQF
TRBV29-1	TRBJ1-1	SSTGTGGSTEAF
TRBV16	TRBJ2-2	ASSQYSTSGRPNTGELF
TRBV6-6	TRBJ1-1	ASSYWGQGEPEAF
TRBV2	TRBJ2-1	ASKASTEYYNEQF
TRBV4-2	TRBJ2-7	ASSQGPPGQAYEQY
TRBV2	TRBJ1-1	ASSEYGVNTEAF
TRBV15	TRBJ1-3	ATSRDIGVRSGNTIY
TRBV24-1	TRBJ2-7	ATSDPGDRGYEQY
TRBV11-2	TRBJ1-1	ASSLARDTEAF
TRBV4-1	TRBJ2-1	ASSLNPSSYNEQF
TRBV3-1/TRBV3-2	TRBJ1-1	ASSQGRYTEAF
TRBV5-1	TRBJ1-5	ASSLGQANQPQH
TRBV4-3	TRBJ2-7	ASSQLGQGFSYEQY
TRBV6-1	TRBJ2-5	ASSERQAQLYQETQY
TRBV19	TRBJ1-2	ASTRGDHTNYGYT
TRBV19	TRBJ1-2	ASSKGQTNYGYT
TRBV10-3	TRBJ1-3	AISEEGSGNTIY
TRBV28	TRBJ1-4	ASSFGGFGEKLF
TRBV29-1	TRBJ1-1	SVVEGRNTEAF
TRBV6-5	TRBJ1-5	ASSWGVHQPQH
TRBV4-1	TRBJ1-1	ASSHTGLVNTEAF
TRBV7-2	TRBJ1-4	ASSFDTSFNRKLF
TRBV2	TRBJ1-5	ASSWEVYSNQPQH
TRBV7-2	TRBJ2-2	ASSSGLLPGELF
TRBV7-5	TRBJ2-7	ARSSSRVWRDLRN
TRBV30	TRBJ1-5	AWADFKSEVRGWKSNQPQH
TRBV28	TRBJ2-7	ASSLPSYEQY
TRBV4-3	TRBJ1-4	ASSQRDKPNEKLF
TRBV21-1	TRBJ2-2	ASSKRADRGHTGELF
TRBV4-2	TRBJ1-2	ASSQEIRDNYGYT
TRBV7-3	TRBJ2-1	ASSFLPLGQMAGEDNEQF
TRBV19	TRBJ1-5	ASSTGQGNQPQH
TRBV6-6	TRBJ1-2	ASSYQGGDNYGYT
TRBV18	TRBJ2-1	ASSPGQGSNNEQF
TRBV7-9	TRBJ2-1	ASSASGTGFIQF
TRBV5-5	TRBJ1-1	ASSLGRAQVKAEAF
TRBV6-5	TRBJ1-1	ASSPSTGSWAF
TRBV25-1	TRBJ2-2	ASETSGANTGELF
TRBV7-2	TRBJ1-5	ASSLVGQGGQPQH